This TCR beta chain was found in a study of naive and memory T cell subsets. On this clonotype: Its antigen remains unknown.

Per germline, CDR1 SGHTA and CDR2 FQGNSA. V lost 1 base and J lost 7; bases outside the gene matches: 16. The CDR3 loop spans 19 amino acids. The treatment was: skin biopsy from PPD injection site in Mantoux-positive individual. A UMI-containing oligonucleotide was joined by 3' ligation to the TCR cDNA template. Biopsied sites were PPD injections in people with a positive Mantoux test. Input was roughly 1 to 1,100 ng of DNase-treated total RNA without cell sorting. Amplification of ligated cDNA took four PCR rounds with SP2 and nested alpha and beta constant primers. Blood and skin TCR RNA was reverse transcribed with alpha and beta constant primers. One entry per CDR3 protein, called by TCRdb with MiXCR from the UMI-ligation and nested PCR reads. The table lists roughly 36,000 distinct CDR3 sequences, approximately 9.9% of them singletons, with approximately 4.1% in the top ten. Whole-study findings and limits: Far more TCRs reportedly came from tuberculin skin test site biopsies.

The chain recombines TRBV7-2 with TRBJ2-1; 10 positions agree with TRBD2. The input for sequencing was skin, taken from a tuberculin skin test site. The clonotype was recovered from an adult in good health. The CDR3 DNA reads TGTGCCAGCAGCTTAGAGGGGCCTCCTAGCGGGAGTTTGAGGAATGAGCAGTTCTTC. The encoded protein is CASSLEGPPSGSLRNEQFF.